This T cell receptor (beta chain) was recorded in a study of shared clonotypes between healthy human individuals. Comments on this clone: This specimen includes other DNA sequences encoding the same CDR3.

Germline lookup yields CDR1 SEHNR and CDR2 FQNEAQ (reference sequence). The CDR3 contains 12 residues. The V gene lost 5 bases and the J gene lost 4 bases, with 8 bases spanning the gap. In replicate PCRs of unsorted PBMC, approximately 0.3 ug DNA, some 30,000 T cell genomes, was used. Sequencing of unsorted PBMC DNA was carried out using ten immunoSEQ deep assay plates. Profiled with immunoSEQ multiplex PCR; TCRdb holds only in-frame clones, not every one. In the table there are about 560,000 clones, roughly 79% of which are singletons. Adults of Caucasian background living in Nashville, Tennessee made up all donors.

This TCR derives from a woman in her thirties or forties in good health. Some clones in this sample may be carry-over from other donors' samples. The J gene is TRBJ2-5, the V gene TRBV7-9, with D unresolved. The sample consisted of PBMCs. CDR3 nucleotide sequence: TGTGCCAGCAGCCTAGACGGAGAGACCCAGTACTTC. Translating gives CASSLDGETQYF.